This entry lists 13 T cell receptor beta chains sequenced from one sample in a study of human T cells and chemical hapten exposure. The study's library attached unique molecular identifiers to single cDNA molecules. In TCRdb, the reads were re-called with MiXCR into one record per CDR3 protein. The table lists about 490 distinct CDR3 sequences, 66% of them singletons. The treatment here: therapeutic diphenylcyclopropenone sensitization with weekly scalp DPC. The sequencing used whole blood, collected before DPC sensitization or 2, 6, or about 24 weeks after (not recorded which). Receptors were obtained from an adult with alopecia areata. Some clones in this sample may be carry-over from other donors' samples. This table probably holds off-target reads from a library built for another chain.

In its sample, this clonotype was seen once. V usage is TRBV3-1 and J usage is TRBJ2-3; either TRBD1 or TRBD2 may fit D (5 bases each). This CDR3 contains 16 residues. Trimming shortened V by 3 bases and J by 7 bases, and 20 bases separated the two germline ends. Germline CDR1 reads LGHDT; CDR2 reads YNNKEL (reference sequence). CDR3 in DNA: TGTGCCAGCAGCCAGGTCCTAATGGGGGTCGAGAATACGCAGTATTTT. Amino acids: CASSQVLMGVENTQYF.

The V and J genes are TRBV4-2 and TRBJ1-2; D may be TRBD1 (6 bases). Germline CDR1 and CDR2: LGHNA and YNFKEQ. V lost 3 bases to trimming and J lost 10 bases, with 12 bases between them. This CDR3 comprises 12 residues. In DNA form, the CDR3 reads TGTGCCAGCAGCCATGCCGGGACACACTACACCTTC. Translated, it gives CASSHAGTHYTF.

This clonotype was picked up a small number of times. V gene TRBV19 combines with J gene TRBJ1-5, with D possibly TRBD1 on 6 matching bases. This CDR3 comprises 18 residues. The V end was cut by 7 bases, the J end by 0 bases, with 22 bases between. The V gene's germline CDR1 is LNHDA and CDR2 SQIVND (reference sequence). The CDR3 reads CASTPTGGGPYSNQPQHF. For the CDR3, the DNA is TGTGCCAGTACCCCTACCGGGGGGGGGCCTTATAGCAATCAGCCCCAGCATTTT.

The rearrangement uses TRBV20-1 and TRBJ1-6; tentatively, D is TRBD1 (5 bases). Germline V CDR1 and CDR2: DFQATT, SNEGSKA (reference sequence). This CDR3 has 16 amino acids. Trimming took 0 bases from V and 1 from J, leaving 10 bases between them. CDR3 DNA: TGCAGTGCTAGAGATTCCAGGGCGTCCTATAATTCACCCCTCCACTTT. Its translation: CSARDSRASYNSPLHF.

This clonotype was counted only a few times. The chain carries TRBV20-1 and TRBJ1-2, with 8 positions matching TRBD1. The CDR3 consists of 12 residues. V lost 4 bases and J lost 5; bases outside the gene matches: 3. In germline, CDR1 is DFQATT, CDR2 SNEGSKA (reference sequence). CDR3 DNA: TGCAGTGCTACGGACAGGGCGTATGGCTACACCTTC. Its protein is CSATDRAYGYTF.

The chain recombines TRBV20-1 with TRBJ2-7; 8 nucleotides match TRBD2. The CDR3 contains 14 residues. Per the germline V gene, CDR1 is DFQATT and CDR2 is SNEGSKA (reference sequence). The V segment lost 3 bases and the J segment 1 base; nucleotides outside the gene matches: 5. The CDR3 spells CSASGGARSYEQYF. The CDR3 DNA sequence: TGCAGTGCTAGCGGGGGGGCTCGTTCCTACGAGCAGTACTTC.

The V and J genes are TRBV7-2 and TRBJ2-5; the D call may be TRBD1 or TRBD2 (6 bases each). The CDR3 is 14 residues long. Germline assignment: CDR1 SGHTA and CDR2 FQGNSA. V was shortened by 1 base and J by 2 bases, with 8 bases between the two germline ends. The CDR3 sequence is CASSLGGAQETQYF. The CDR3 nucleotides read TGTGCCAGCAGCTTAGGGGGGGCTCAAGAGACCCAGTACTTC.

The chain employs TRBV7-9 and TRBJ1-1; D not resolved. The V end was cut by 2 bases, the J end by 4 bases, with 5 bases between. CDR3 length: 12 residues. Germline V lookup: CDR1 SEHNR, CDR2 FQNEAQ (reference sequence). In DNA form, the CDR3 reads TGTGCCAGCAGCTTAAGTGGCACTGAAGCTTTCTTT. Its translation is CASSLSGTEAFF.

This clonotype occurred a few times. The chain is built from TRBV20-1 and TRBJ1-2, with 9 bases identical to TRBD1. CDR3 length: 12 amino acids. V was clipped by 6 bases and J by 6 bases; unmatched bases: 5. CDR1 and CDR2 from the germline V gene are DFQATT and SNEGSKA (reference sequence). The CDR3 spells CSAGTGIHGYTF. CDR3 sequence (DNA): TGCAGTGCCGGGACAGGGATCCATGGCTACACCTTC.

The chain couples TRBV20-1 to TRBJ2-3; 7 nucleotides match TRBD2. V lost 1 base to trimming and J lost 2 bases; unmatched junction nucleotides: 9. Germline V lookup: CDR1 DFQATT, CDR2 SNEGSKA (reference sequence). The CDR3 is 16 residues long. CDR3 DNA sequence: TGCAGTGCTAGAGGGGCACGCCAGCGGGACACAGATACGCAGTATTTT. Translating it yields CSARGARQRDTDTQYF.

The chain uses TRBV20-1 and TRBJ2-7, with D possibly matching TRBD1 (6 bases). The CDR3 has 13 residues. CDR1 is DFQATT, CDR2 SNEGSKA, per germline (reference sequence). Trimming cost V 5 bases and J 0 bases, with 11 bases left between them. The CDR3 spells CSAHRANSYEQYF. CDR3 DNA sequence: TGCAGTGCTCACAGGGCTAACTCCTACGAGCAGTACTTC.

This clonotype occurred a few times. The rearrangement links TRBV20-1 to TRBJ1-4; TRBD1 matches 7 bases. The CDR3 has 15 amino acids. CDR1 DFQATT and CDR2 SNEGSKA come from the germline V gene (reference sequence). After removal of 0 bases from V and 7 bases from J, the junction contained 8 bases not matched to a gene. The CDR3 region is CSARDSGWDSEKLFF. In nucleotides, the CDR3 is TGCAGTGCTAGAGATTCGGGGTGGGACAGTGAAAAACTGTTTTTT.

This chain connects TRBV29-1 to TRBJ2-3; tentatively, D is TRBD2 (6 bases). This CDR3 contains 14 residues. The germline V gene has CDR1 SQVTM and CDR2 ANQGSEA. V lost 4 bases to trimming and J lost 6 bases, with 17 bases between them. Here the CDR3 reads CSVGGLGGSDTQYF. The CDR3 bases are TGCAGCGTTGGGGGACTTGGCGGGTCGGATACGCAGTATTTT.